The clone carrying this T cell receptor beta chain appeared once. Germline CDR1 and CDR2: SGHNT and YENEEA. This CDR3 is built from 14 residues. V lost 5 bases to trimming and J lost 5 bases; unmatched junction nucleotides: 4. This record belongs to a study of identifying expanded T cells in peripheral blood. Here immunoSEQ multiplex PCR was the method, and the copy in TCRdb shows in-frame clones only, minus some. The profile shows 65,000 to 95,000 clones, about 83% of them singletons. Material: blood. J is TRBJ2-7 and V is TRBV11-3; TRBD1 matches 12 bases. This TCR came from a person aged 18 to 70 in good health. The CDR3 nucleotides read TGTGCCAGCAGCCCGGGGGACAGGGGGCACGAGCAGTACTTC. Protein: CASSPGDRGHEQYF.